A single sample gave rise to the 9 T cell receptor beta chains below, sequenced in a study of blood T cell repertoires in COVID-19. The method was immunoSEQ multiplex PCR; TCRdb's version includes in-frame clones alone and lacks a portion of them. The profile shows about 380,000 clones, 88% of them singletons. The sequenced sample was PBMCs or T cells enriched from blood (not recorded which). The receptor set was obtained from a woman between 18 and 29 years old who had recovered from COVID-19.

This rearrangement joins TRBV6-1 to TRBJ2-6; D is unclear. The ends were cut back, 0 bases at V and 0 bases at J, with 6 bases in the middle. Germline V gives CDR1 MNHNS, CDR2 SASEGT. This CDR3 is 16 amino acids long. As DNA, the CDR3 is TGTGCCAGCAGTGAAGCGTATTACTCTGGGGCCAACGTCCTGACTTTC. Amino acids: CASSEAYYSGANVLTF.

V and J are TRBV4-3 and TRBJ2-1; 16 nucleotides agree with TRBD2. The CDR3 spans 15 residues. The V gene end was trimmed by 4 bases and the J gene end by 9 bases; junction bases not matched to a gene: 3. Germline loops: CDR1 LGHNA, CDR2 YSLEER. As DNA, the CDR3 is TGCGCCAGCAGCCGGGGACTAGCGGGGGGGACTGAGCAGTTCTTC. Protein: CASSRGLAGGTEQFF.

The chain employs TRBV9 and TRBJ1-4; the D is unclear. V was clipped by 0 bases and J by 4 bases, with 10 bases between them. The CDR3 is 15 residues long. Germline CDR1 SGDLS, CDR2 YYNGEE. Here the CDR3 DNA reads TGTGCCAGCAGCGTAGCTTCGGGGTTTAATGAAAAACTGTTTTTT. This translates into CASSVASGFNEKLFF.

The V and J genes are TRBV3-1 (or the pseudogene TRBV3-2) and TRBJ1-1; 7 bases are shared with TRBD1. Germline-derived CDR1 and CDR2 are LGHDT and YNNKEL (reference sequence). V shed 0 bases and J 1 base; nucleotides not matched to a gene: 5. This CDR3 region has 16 residues. The CDR3 region has the DNA TGTGCCAGCAGCCAAGACAGGGGGAGCCGGAACACTGAAGCTTTCTTT. Its translation: CASSQDRGSRNTEAFF.

This chain connects TRBV19 to TRBJ2-2; D gene unclear. Germline assignment: CDR1 LNHDA and CDR2 SQIVND (reference sequence). This CDR3 has 19 residues. V was shortened by 2 bases and J by 1 base, with 20 bases between the two germline ends. This CDR3 is CASSIILSTEYLNTGELFF. The CDR3 DNA is TGTGCCAGTAGTATAATTCTAAGTACCGAATATCTGAACACCGGGGAGCTGTTTTTT. Variable domain in full (rest from reference TRBV19 and TRBJ2-2): DGGITQSPKYLFRKEGQNVTLSCEQNLNHDAMYWYRQDPGQGLRLIYYSQIVNDFQKGDIAEGYSVSREKKESFPLTVTSAQKNPTAFYLCASSIILSTEYLNTGELFFGEGSRLTVL.

The gene calls are TRBV19 and TRBJ1-1; the match to TRBD1 covers 8 bases. This CDR3 is 16 amino acids long. From germline, CDR1 is LNHDA and CDR2 SQIVND (reference sequence). J was trimmed by 5 bases and V by 6 bases; bases with no gene match: 14. The chain's CDR3 is CASRRDQGAYITEAFF. CDR3 DNA: TGTGCCAGTAGACGGGATCAGGGGGCATATATAACTGAAGCTTTCTTT.

This clone appeared a single time. The rearrangement uses TRBV7-3 and TRBJ1-1; the D is unclear. The germline CDR1 and CDR2 sequences are SGHTA and FQGTGA. The ends were cut back, 2 bases at V and 1 base at J, with 8 bases in the middle. This CDR3 is built from 14 residues. The DNA for the CDR3 is TGTGCCAGCAGCTTAGGCGGCAAGAACACTGAAGCTTTCTTT. This encodes CASSLGGKNTEAFF.

This clone came up once. The V gene is TRBV7-3, the J gene TRBJ1-1; 10 bases are shared with TRBD1. V gave up 5 bases and J gave up 4 bases; unmatched junction bases: 7. The CDR3 totals 15 residues. Germline CDR1 is SGHTA and CDR2 is FQGTGA. The CDR3 nucleotides are TGTGCCAGCAGCCTCGAGACAGGGGGCAGCACTGAAGCTTTCTTT. It yields the protein CASSLETGGSTEAFF.

The chain links TRBV5-1 to TRBJ1-1; no firm D call. The CDR3 is 16 amino acids. Germline assignment: CDR1 SGHRS and CDR2 YFSETQ. V was clipped by 3 bases and J by 0 bases, with 15 bases between them. The CDR3 DNA reads as TGCGCCAGCAGCTCGCGGCTATCGACTGTGAACACTGAAGCTTTCTTT. Translating gives CASSSRLSTVNTEAFF.